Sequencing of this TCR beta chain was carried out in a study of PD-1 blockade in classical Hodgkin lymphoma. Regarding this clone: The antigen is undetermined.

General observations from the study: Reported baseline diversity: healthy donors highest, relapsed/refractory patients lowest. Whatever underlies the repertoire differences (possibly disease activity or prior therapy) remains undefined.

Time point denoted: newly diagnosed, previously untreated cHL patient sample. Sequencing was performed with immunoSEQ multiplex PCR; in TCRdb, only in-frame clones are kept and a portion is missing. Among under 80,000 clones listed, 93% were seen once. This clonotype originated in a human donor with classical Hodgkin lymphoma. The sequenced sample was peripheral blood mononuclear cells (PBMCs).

CDR3 residues: CASSEYVLALTGELFF. The CDR3 DNA is TGTGCCAGCAGCGAATATGTACTAGCGCTTACCGGGGAGCTGTTTTTT. The chain joins TRBV2 to TRBJ2-2, with 7 bases aligning to TRBD2. The CDR3 spans 16 residues. CDR1 and CDR2 (germline): SNHLY, FYNNEI. Losses at the gene ends were 6 bases for V and 5 bases for J; bases not matched to a gene: 12.